The 15 T cell receptor beta chains below come from one sample, sequenced in a study of blood T cell repertoires in COVID-19. Libraries were prepared by immunoSEQ multiplex PCR; TCRdb keeps only in-frame clonotypes and omits some of them. The profile covers approximately 280,000 clones, with approximately 91% appearing a single time and approximately 2.2% taken by the ten largest. The sequencing sample was made of peripheral blood. Receptor source: a man aged 50 to 60 with acute or convalescent COVID-19.

Here the CDR3 DNA reads TGTGCCAGCAACGACTGCCCAGGGGTCTATGGCTACACCTTC. This codes for CASNDCPGVYGYTF. The V call is TRBV21-1, the J call TRBJ1-2; TRBD1 is the table's D call and was not checked against the DNA. TRBV21-1 corresponds to a pseudogene. The CDR3 is 14 residues long.

The rearrangement links TRBV2 to TRBJ1-4; 7 nucleotides match TRBD1. V was clipped by 6 bases and J by 8 bases; unmatched bases: 9. The CDR3 length is 14 residues. Germline values: CDR1 SNHLY, CDR2 FYNNEI. For the CDR3, the DNA is TGTGCCAGCAGACGCGACAGGGCAGAAGAAAAACTGTTTTTT. Translation: CASRRDRAEEKLFF.

This clone was detected once. The CDR3 sequence is CASSVGLGTVDTQYF. In DNA form, the CDR3 reads TGTGCCAGCAGCGTAGGGCTAGGGACAGTAGATACGCAGTATTTT. J is TRBJ2-3 and V is TRBV9, with 7 bases identical to TRBD1. The length of the CDR3 is 15 residues. The ends lost 0 bases at V and 5 bases at J; junction bases unmatched: 6. CDR1 and CDR2 from the germline V gene are SGDLS and YYNGEE. The whole variable domain, filled in from reference TRBV9 and TRBJ2-3, reads DSGVTQTPKHLITATGQRVTLRCSPRSGDLSVYWYQQSLDQGLQFLIQYYNGEERAKGNILERFSAQQFPDLHSELNLSSLELGDSALYFCASSVGLGTVDTQYFGPGTRLTVL.

The chain couples TRBV7-9 to TRBJ2-3; D unclear. The CDR3 runs 13 residues. The V gene lost 5 bases and the J gene lost 3 bases, with 9 bases spanning the gap. The germline V gene encodes CDR1 SEHNR and CDR2 FQNEAQ (reference sequence). DNA for the CDR3: TGTGCCAGCAGCGACACAGCTACAGATACGCAGTATTTT. This codes for CASSDTATDTQYF.

This clone was observed a handful of times. The chain employs TRBV6-5 and TRBJ1-4; D is ambiguous. V lost 7 bases, J lost 4 bases, and 16 bases lay in between. This CDR3 is 15 amino acids long. Germline CDR1 is MNHEY and CDR2 is SVGAGI. In DNA form, the CDR3 reads TGTGCCAGCACCCCCGGAACAGATTTTAATGAAAAACTGTTTTTT. Translation gives CASTPGTDFNEKLFF.

The rearrangement joins TRBV4-1 to TRBJ2-1; TRBD2 aligns across 13 bases. V shed 4 bases, J shed 4 bases, and the junction held 7 bases outside the gene matches. This CDR3 is 17 amino acids long. CDR1 MGHRA and CDR2 YSYEKL come from the germline V gene. The CDR3 region is CASSRGLAGVTYNEQFF. DNA for the CDR3: TGCGCCAGCAGCCGCGGACTAGCGGGGGTGACATACAATGAGCAGTTCTTC.

The chain uses TRBV5-6 and TRBJ1-1, with D perhaps TRBD1 (6 bases). Deletions cut 4 bases from V and 0 bases from J, with 10 bases between. There are 14 residues in the CDR3. In germline, CDR1 is SGHDT, CDR2 YYEEEE. The CDR3: CASSLEGVNTEAFF. CDR3 sequence (DNA): TGTGCCAGCAGCCTGGAGGGGGTGAACACTGAAGCTTTCTTT.

The table lists this clone with a few counts. The rearrangement links TRBV18 to TRBJ1-1; no clear D. This CDR3 contains 12 residues. Germline CDR1 is KGHSH and CDR2 is LQKENI. Trimming left V 0 bases short and J 5 bases short, with 4 bases between. In DNA, the CDR3 is TGTGCCAGCTCACCACCGAGTACTGAAGCTTTCTTT. This codes for CASSPPSTEAFF.

V is TRBV30 and J is TRBJ2-3; TRBD2 aligns across 11 bases. CDR1 and CDR2 from the germline V gene are GTSNPN and SVGIG (reference sequence). This CDR3 region has 14 residues. The V segment lost 0 bases and the J segment 8 bases; nucleotides outside the gene matches: 4. This CDR3 is CAWSVRLAGGTQYF. In DNA form, the CDR3 reads TGTGCCTGGAGTGTACGGCTAGCGGGGGGTACGCAGTATTTT.

This chain links TRBV12-5 with TRBJ2-1; tentatively, D is TRBD2 (6 bases). This CDR3 spans 13 amino acids. V was clipped by 7 bases and J by 8 bases, with 15 bases between them. Germline CDR1 and CDR2: LGHNT and FRNRAP. CDR3 protein: CASALPGVDEQFF. The CDR3 DNA reads TGTGCTAGTGCCCTCCCGGGGGTGGATGAGCAGTTCTTC.

CDR3: CASSWDSGGNTDTQYF. DNA for the CDR3: TGTGCCAGCAGCTGGGATAGCGGGGGCAACACAGATACGCAGTATTTT. The chain couples TRBV3-1 (or the pseudogene TRBV3-2) to TRBJ2-3, with 9 bases that match TRBD2. Unmatched junction bases numbered 8, after V lost 5 bases and J lost 2 bases. Per the germline V gene, CDR1 is LGHDT and CDR2 is YNNKEL (reference sequence). The CDR3 totals 16 residues.

This chain connects TRBV4-2 to TRBJ1-3, with D maybe TRBD1 (5 bases). Between the trimmed V and J ends, which lost 11 bases and 2 bases, there was a span of 10 bases. This CDR3 comprises 12 residues. CDR1 and CDR2 from the germline V gene are LGHNA and YNFKEQ. DNA of the CDR3: TGTGCCGATGGGGCGGCTGGAAACACCATATATTTT. The encoded protein is CADGAAGNTIYF.

The chain combines TRBV6-4 with TRBJ2-1, with 8 bases matching TRBD2. This CDR3 contains 15 residues. The junction had 4 bases not matched to a gene; V was cut back by 6 bases and J by 0 bases. Germline V lookup: CDR1 MRHNA, CDR2 SNTAGT. CDR3 DNA sequence: TGTGCCAGCAGCCGCGGGGGGAACTCCTACAATGAGCAGTTCTTC. Translated, it gives CASSRGGNSYNEQFF.

The rearrangement uses TRBV3-1 (or the pseudogene TRBV3-2) and TRBJ2-3; 15 positions agree with TRBD2. V gave up 4 bases and J gave up 5 bases; unmatched junction bases: 4. The CDR3 covers 16 residues. Looked up from germline, CDR1 is LGHDT and CDR2 is YNNKEL (reference sequence). The CDR3 DNA is TGTGCCAGCAGCCCCGGGACTAGCGGGGGGCAAGATACGCAGTATTTT. Protein product: CASSPGTSGGQDTQYF.

The chain links TRBV6-5 to TRBJ2-2, with a possible D match to TRBD1 (5 bases). Trimming cost V 5 bases and J 5 bases, with 9 bases left between them. CDR1 is MNHEY and CDR2 is SVGAGI in the germline V gene. This CDR3 is built from 13 residues. The CDR3 reads CASSPRQTGELFF. The DNA for the CDR3 is TGTGCCAGCAGTCCCCGACAGACCGGGGAGCTGTTTTTT.